Each of the 28 T cell receptor beta chains below was sequenced from the same sample in a study of CD4 T cells in relation to SARS-CoV-2 and coronaviruses. Sequencing used immunoSEQ multiplex PCR; TCRdb keeps in-frame clones, though not all of them. The sample holds roughly 20,000 clones; roughly 73% are singletons and the top ten take about 15%. These receptors have no known antigen. The unexposed donors gave CD4+ T cells in about 2010-2019, prior to COVID-19. The cells were cultured for roughly 11 days before CD4+ T cells were isolated. Sequenced input: CD4+ T cells from PBMCs, cultured in vitro. All receptors derive from a human donor in good health.

This clone was found a few times. This chain uses TRBV19 with TRBJ2-1; 9 bases agree with TRBD2. The CDR3 is 15 residues long. V lost 0 bases to trimming and J lost 9 bases; unmatched junction nucleotides: 6. Germline-derived CDR1 and CDR2 are LNHDA and SQIVND (reference sequence). The CDR3 loop is CASSIDSGSWGEQFF. In DNA, the CDR3 is TGTGCCAGTAGTATAGATAGCGGGAGCTGGGGTGAGCAGTTCTTC.

This clone was counted between two and nine times. The chain uses TRBV5-4 and TRBJ1-1; TRBD1 matches at 7 bases. Unmatched junction bases numbered 4, after V lost 4 bases and J lost 7 bases. This CDR3 has 12 amino acids. Germline loops: CDR1 SGHNT, CDR2 YYREEE (reference sequence). The CDR3 protein is CASSKGDSEAFF. In DNA form, the CDR3 reads TGTGCCAGCAGCAAGGGGGACAGTGAAGCTTTCTTT.

The genes are TRBV24-1 and TRBJ2-2; 9 positions match TRBD2. The germline gives CDR1 KGHDR, CDR2 SFDVKD. This CDR3 has 16 amino acids. Trimming cost V 0 bases and J 3 bases; bases outside gene matches: 1. This chain's CDR3 is CATSDLASGDTGELFF. DNA of the CDR3: TGTGCCACCAGTGATTTGGCTAGCGGGGACACCGGGGAGCTGTTTTTT.

This sequence joins TRBV12-5 and TRBJ2-7, with D perhaps being TRBD1 or TRBD2 (5 bases each). Germline V gives CDR1 LGHNT, CDR2 FRNRAP. Trimming took 7 bases from V and 3 from J, leaving 19 bases between them. The CDR3 runs 15 residues. CDR3 residues: CASVLWDGADYEQYF. The DNA for the CDR3 is TGTGCTAGTGTCCTTTGGGACGGGGCCGACTACGAGCAGTACTTC.

This clone appeared a few times. This chain uses TRBV28 with TRBJ2-2, with D hard to call. V dropped 9 bases and J dropped 7 bases, with 18 bases sitting between them. Germline CDR1 and CDR2: MDHEN and SYDVKM. The CDR3 extends over 14 amino acids. The CDR3 DNA is TGTGCCAGTGATTCCTCCGGGTCGGGCGGGGAGCTGTTTTTT. It yields the protein CASDSSGSGGELFF.

The V and J genes are TRBV6-1 and TRBJ1-5; TRBD1 is a possible D gene (5 bases). V was trimmed by 1 base and J by 7 bases, leaving 11 bases between them. The CDR3 contains 14 residues. The germline CDR1 and CDR2 sequences are MNHNS and SASEGT. The DNA of the CDR3 is TGTGCCAGCAGTGAAGACGGGGGTTGGCAGCCCCAGCATTTT. This translates into CASSEDGGWQPQHF.

The gene calls are TRBV11-2 and TRBJ2-2, with 8 bases lining up with TRBD2. Germline trimming cut 5 bases from V and 3 bases from J; bases unmatched to any gene: 8. The CDR3 covers 16 residues. CDR1 and CDR2 from the germline V gene are SGHAT and FQNNGV. DNA for the CDR3: TGTGCCAGCAGCCCCATGGCGGGAGGATACACCGGGGAGCTGTTTTTT. Encoded protein: CASSPMAGGYTGELFF.

The chain couples TRBV30 to TRBJ2-7; D possibly corresponds to TRBD1 (5 bases). Deletions cut 0 bases from V and 5 bases from J, with 17 bases between. Per the germline V gene, CDR1 is GTSNPN and CDR2 is SVGIG (reference sequence). This CDR3 is 15 amino acids long. CDR3 protein: CAWSVQGVELHEQYF. In DNA form, the CDR3 reads TGTGCCTGGAGTGTTCAAGGGGTGGAGCTCCACGAGCAGTACTTC. Filled out from reference TRBV30 and TRBJ2-7, the complete variable domain reads SQTIHQWPATLVQPVGSPLSLECTVEGTSNPNLYWYRQAAGRGLQLLFYSVGIGQISSEVPQNLSASRPQDRQFILSSKKLLLSDSGFYLCAWSVQGVELHEQYFGPGTRLTVT.

V and J are TRBV13 and TRBJ1-1; TRBD1 matches at 8 bases. CDR1 and CDR2 from the germline V gene are PRHDT and FYEKMQ (reference sequence). V trimming: 5 bases; J trimming: 0 bases; junction bases outside the gene matches: 5. This CDR3 spans 15 amino acids. CDR3 coding DNA: TGTGCCAGCAGCCCCTGGACAGGGATGAACACTGAAGCTTTCTTT. Its protein product is CASSPWTGMNTEAFF.

The V call is TRBV7-9, the J call TRBJ2-7; TRBD2 matches 8 bases. The CDR3 has 15 amino acids. CDR1 and CDR2 from the germline V gene are SEHNR and FQNEAQ (reference sequence). The trim removed 5 bases at V and 6 bases at J, leaving 12 bases unmatched. CDR3 residues: CASSPQAGDVSEQYF. In DNA form, the CDR3 reads TGTGCCAGCAGCCCTCAAGCGGGAGATGTCTCCGAGCAGTACTTC.

V usage is TRBV15 and J usage is TRBJ1-1, with D possibly being TRBD1 (5 bases). Trimming left V 5 bases short and J 0 bases short, with 10 bases between. Germline CDR1 is LNHNV and CDR2 is YYDKDF (reference sequence). CDR3 length equals 14 residues. The CDR3 protein is CATSPTVMNTEAFF. As DNA, the CDR3 is TGTGCCACCAGCCCGACAGTAATGAACACTGAAGCTTTCTTT.

CDR3 residues: CASGLELAAFGQYF. CDR3 nucleotide sequence: TGTGCTAGTGGTTTGGAGCTAGCAGCCTTCGGGCAGTACTTC. This chain uses TRBV12-5 with TRBJ2-7; a weak D match, TRBD2 (5 bases). Germline V gives CDR1 LGHNT, CDR2 FRNRAP. CDR3 length: 14 residues. Trimming shortened V by 1 base and J by 9 bases, and 16 bases separated the two germline ends.

This chain uses TRBV3-1 (or the pseudogene TRBV3-2) with TRBJ2-7; 13 positions match TRBD2. This CDR3 is 18 amino acids long. After removal of 1 base from V and 7 bases from J, the junction contained 13 bases not matched to a gene. Germline CDR1 reads LGHDT; CDR2 reads YNNKEL (reference sequence). CDR3 in amino acids: CASSQVTSGRERGGEQYF. The CDR3 DNA follows: TGTGCCAGCAGCCAAGTTACTAGCGGGAGGGAACGGGGGGGGGAGCAGTACTTC.

CDR3 DNA sequence: TGTGCCTGGATTCGGGACTCTGGGGCCAACGTCCTGACTTTC. Translated: CAWIRDSGANVLTF. V is TRBV30 and J is TRBJ2-6; a possible D gene is TRBD2 (5 bases). The CDR3 extends over 14 amino acids. Trimming took off 4 bases at V and 0 bases at J, with 7 bases between the two ends. Germline V CDR1 and CDR2: GTSNPN, SVGIG (reference sequence).

This clone was recorded once. CDR3 bases: TGCGCCAGCAGTGGGACAACCTCGGACACCATATATTTT. Its protein is CASSGTTSDTIYF. V usage is TRBV5-1 and J usage is TRBJ1-3; a weak D match, TRBD1 (6 bases). Trimming shortened V by 5 bases and J by 8 bases, and 14 bases separated the two germline ends. CDR1 is SGHRS and CDR2 is YFSETQ in the germline V gene. This CDR3 has 13 residues. The variable domain in full, completed from reference TRBV5-1 and TRBJ1-3, reads KAGVTQTPRYLIKTRGQQVTLSCSPISGHRSVSWYQQTPGQGLQFLFEYFSETQRNKGNFPGRFSGRQFSNSRSEMNVSTLELGDSALYLCASSGTTSDTIYFGEGSWLTVV.

The genes are TRBV5-1 and TRBJ2-2; tentatively, D is TRBD1 (6 bases). Per the germline V gene, CDR1 is SGHRS and CDR2 is YFSETQ. Trimming pared 4 bases from V and 6 bases from J, leaving 13 bases between. The CDR3 runs 14 residues. The CDR3 DNA reads as TGCGCCAGCAGCCCCGGGACATCCTCCGGGGAGCTGTTTTTT. Its protein product is CASSPGTSSGELFF.

The chain couples TRBV7-8 to TRBJ2-3; the D is unclear. CDR1 SGHVS and CDR2 FQNEAQ come from the germline V gene. Trimming cost V 5 bases and J 4 bases, with 10 bases left between them. The CDR3 runs 13 residues. The CDR3 nucleotides read TGTGCCAGCAGCCGCGAATGGGCAGATACGCAGTATTTT. Protein product: CASSREWADTQYF.

This sequence joins TRBV24-1 and TRBJ2-2; D gene ambiguous. Trimming took 3 bases from V and 3 from J, leaving 4 bases between them. The germline gives CDR1 KGHDR, CDR2 SFDVKD. The CDR3 sequence is 13 residues long. The DNA for the CDR3 is TGTGCCACCAGTGATAGGTACACCGGGGAGCTGTTTTTT. Protein: CATSDRYTGELFF.

This clone was recorded once. This rearrangement joins TRBV11-2 to TRBJ1-2; 7 nucleotides match TRBD1. The CDR3 length is 13 residues. The germline V gene encodes CDR1 SGHAT and CDR2 FQNNGV. Trimming took 1 base from V and 10 from J; bases not matched to a gene: 6. Written as DNA, the CDR3 is TGTGCCAGCAGCTTAGTAACAGGGGCGGACTACACCTTC. This sequence encodes CASSLVTGADYTF.

This clone has more than one count but fewer than ten. V is TRBV6-1 and J is TRBJ2-7; TRBD1 matches at 11 bases. This CDR3 region has 15 residues. The V and J ends lost 1 base and 4 bases, in that order; junction bases with no gene match: 3. The germline CDR1 and CDR2 sequences are MNHNS and SASEGT. The chain's CDR3 is CASSEDGTGGYEQYF. For the CDR3, the DNA is TGTGCCAGCAGTGAAGACGGGACAGGGGGTTACGAGCAGTACTTC.

The rearrangement joins TRBV6-5 to TRBJ2-3; the D gene is possibly TRBD2 (5 bases). This CDR3 has 13 amino acids. Germline CDR1 is MNHEY and CDR2 is SVGAGI. The V and J ends lost 7 bases and 2 bases respectively, with 10 bases between them. CDR3 in amino acids: CASITGITDTQYF. CDR3 bases: TGTGCCAGCATTACGGGGATCACAGATACGCAGTATTTT.

The rearrangement uses TRBV19 and TRBJ2-1, with D perhaps given as TRBD1 or TRBD2 (6 bases each). Germline CDR1 LNHDA, CDR2 SQIVND (reference sequence). Deletions cut 3 bases from V and 2 bases from J, with 14 bases between. CDR3 length: 16 amino acids. CDR3 protein: CASSMIGGLAYNEQFF. CDR3 DNA: TGTGCCAGTAGTATGATAGGGGGGCTTGCCTACAATGAGCAGTTCTTC.

This chain links TRBV27 with TRBJ1-5; D is perhaps TRBD1 (6 bases). Germline loops: CDR1 MNHEY, CDR2 SMNVEV (reference sequence). The length of the CDR3 is 15 residues. V dropped 2 bases and J dropped 3 bases, with 11 bases sitting between them. CDR3: CASSLQGPDNQPQHF. The DNA for the CDR3 is TGTGCCAGCAGTTTACAGGGGCCCGACAATCAGCCCCAGCATTTT.

This clone has just a few counts. This chain joins TRBV6-1 and TRBJ2-7; D remains ambiguous. The CDR3 runs 14 residues. Germline loops: CDR1 MNHNS, CDR2 SASEGT. Trimming took off 1 base at V and 6 bases at J, with 13 bases between the two ends. CDR3 nucleotides: TGTGCCAGCAGTGAAGTCATCGGGCTTGGCGAGCAGTACTTC. This sequence encodes CASSEVIGLGEQYF.

The chain couples TRBV6-1 to TRBJ2-5, with D perhaps matching TRBD2 (6 bases). CDR1 is MNHNS and CDR2 is SASEGT in the germline V gene. The CDR3 is 14 amino acids. The V gene lost 3 bases and the J gene lost 1 base, with 9 bases spanning the gap. The CDR3 spells CASSDTGGQETQYF. Here the CDR3 DNA reads TGTGCCAGCAGTGATACCGGGGGCCAAGAGACCCAGTACTTC.

There are a few counts of this clone. V is TRBV7-3 and J is TRBJ2-1, with 10 bases fitting TRBD1. The germline V gene encodes CDR1 SGHTA and CDR2 FQGTGA. This CDR3 has 16 amino acids. V gave up 5 bases and J gave up 4 bases; unmatched junction bases: 8. This CDR3 reads CASSPAGTGAYNEQFF. The CDR3 DNA sequence: TGTGCCAGCAGCCCCGCCGGGACAGGGGCTTACAATGAGCAGTTCTTC.

The chain carries TRBV7-3 and TRBJ2-7; 9 nucleotides match TRBD2. The J segment lost 5 bases and the V segment lost 3 bases, leaving 8 bases of the junction unmatched. Germline CDR1 reads SGHTA; CDR2 reads FQGTGA. The CDR3 runs 15 residues. CDR3 protein: CASSFTAGGLNEQYF. The CDR3 nucleotides are TGTGCCAGCAGCTTCACGGCGGGAGGGCTCAACGAGCAGTACTTC.

This clone was detected a few times. The CDR3 DNA follows: TGTGCCAGCAGCTTGGGGTTGGCCTCCAATGAGCAGTTCTTC. The encoded protein is CASSLGLASNEQFF. The chain couples TRBV5-4 to TRBJ2-1; D is ambiguous. The CDR3 is made up of 14 amino acids. CDR1 is SGHNT and CDR2 is YYREEE in the germline V gene (reference sequence). The V gene lost 0 bases and the J gene lost 6 bases, with 10 bases spanning the gap.